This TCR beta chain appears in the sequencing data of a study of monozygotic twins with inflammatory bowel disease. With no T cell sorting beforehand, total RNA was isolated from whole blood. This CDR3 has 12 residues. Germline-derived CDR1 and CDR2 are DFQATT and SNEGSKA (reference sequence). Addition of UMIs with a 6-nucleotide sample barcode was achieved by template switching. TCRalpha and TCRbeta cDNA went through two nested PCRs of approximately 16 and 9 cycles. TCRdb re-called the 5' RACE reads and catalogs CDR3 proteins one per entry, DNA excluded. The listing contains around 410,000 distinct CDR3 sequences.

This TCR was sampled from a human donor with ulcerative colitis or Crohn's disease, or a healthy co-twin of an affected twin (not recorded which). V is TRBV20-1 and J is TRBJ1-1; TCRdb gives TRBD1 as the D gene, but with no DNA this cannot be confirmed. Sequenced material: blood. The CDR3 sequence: CSAAPGTVEAFF.